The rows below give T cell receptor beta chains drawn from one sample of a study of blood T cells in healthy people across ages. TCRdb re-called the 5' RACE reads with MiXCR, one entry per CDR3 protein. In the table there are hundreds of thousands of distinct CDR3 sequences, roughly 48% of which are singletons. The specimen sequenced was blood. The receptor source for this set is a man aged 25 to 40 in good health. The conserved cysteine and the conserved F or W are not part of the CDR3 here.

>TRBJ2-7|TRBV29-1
SVLLQGSSYEQY
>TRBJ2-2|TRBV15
ATSLKRGNTGELF
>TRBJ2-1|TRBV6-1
ASSEAGNEQF
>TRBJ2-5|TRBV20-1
SVSQGTQETQY
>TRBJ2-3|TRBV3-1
ASTHLGSTQY
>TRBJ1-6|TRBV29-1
STRTGDNSPLH
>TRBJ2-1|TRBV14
ASSPLGLDDYNEQF
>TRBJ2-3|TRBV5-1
ASSLVSGETDTQY
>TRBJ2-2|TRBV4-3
ASSPLAGTNTGELF
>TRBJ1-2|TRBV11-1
ASSKKNYGYT
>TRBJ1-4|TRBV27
ASSFMGTTRVEKLF
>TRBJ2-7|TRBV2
ASKVGPAPTQQY
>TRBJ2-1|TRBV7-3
ACSLRWNNEQF
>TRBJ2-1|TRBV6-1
ASTGTLDRAPYNEQF
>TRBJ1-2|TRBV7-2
ANGLGTGGDGYT
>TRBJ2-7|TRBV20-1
SARDTTGVISYEQY
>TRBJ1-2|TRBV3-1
ASSPQGGSSGYT
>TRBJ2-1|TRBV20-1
SAPGQFDNEQF
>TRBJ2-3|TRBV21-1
ASSKAHGDTQY
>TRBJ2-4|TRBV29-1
SVHQGVAKNIQY
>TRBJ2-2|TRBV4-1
ASSPPGTATGELF
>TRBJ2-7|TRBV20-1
SASDSGNSYEQY
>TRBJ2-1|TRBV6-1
ASQKQTRDKQF
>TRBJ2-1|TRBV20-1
SAEASGYNEQF
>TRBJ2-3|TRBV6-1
ASTPSGGTDTQY
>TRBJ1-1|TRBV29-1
SSTGGPTEAF
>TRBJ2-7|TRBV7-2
ASRAGGSSYEQY
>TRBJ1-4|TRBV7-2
ASGGLGEKLF
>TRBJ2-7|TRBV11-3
ASSPELGTGPSVRY
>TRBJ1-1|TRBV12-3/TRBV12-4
ASSLGYRNTEAF
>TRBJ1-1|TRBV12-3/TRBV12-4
ASGSGCEAF
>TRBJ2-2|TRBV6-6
ASSYSDINTGELF
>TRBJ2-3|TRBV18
ASSPPMAGGLLRGTDTQY
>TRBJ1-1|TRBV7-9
ASSSLPGQGDSEAF
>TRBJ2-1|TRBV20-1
SARDGWGLADNEQF
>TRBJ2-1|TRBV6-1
ASSHQTASEGNEQF
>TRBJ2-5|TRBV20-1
SAPRGAGRRETQY
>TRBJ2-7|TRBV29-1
SVTTGVYEQY
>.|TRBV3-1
ASSQDRGNIQY
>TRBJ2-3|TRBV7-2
ASSPGRRDTQY
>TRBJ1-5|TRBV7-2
ASSWLQGTGGQPQH
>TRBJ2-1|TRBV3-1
ASSQEGSEQF
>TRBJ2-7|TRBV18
ASSPSASGGPVEQY
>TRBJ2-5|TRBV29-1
SVGVAPATQY